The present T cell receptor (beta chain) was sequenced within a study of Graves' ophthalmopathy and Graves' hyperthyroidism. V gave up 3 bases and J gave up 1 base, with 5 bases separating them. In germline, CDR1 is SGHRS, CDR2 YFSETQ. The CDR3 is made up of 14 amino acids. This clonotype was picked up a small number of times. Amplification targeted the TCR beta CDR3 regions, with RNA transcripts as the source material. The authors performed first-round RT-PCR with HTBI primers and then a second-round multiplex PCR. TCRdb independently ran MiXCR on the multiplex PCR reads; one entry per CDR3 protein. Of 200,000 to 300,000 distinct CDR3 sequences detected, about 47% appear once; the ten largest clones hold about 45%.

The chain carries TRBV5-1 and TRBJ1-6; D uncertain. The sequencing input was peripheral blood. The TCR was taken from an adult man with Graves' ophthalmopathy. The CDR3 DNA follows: TGCGCCAGCAGCTCCGGGTCCTATAATTCACCCCTCCACTTT. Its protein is CASSSGSYNSPLHF.